One sample yielded the 15 T cell receptor beta chains listed below, sequenced in a study of shared clonotypes between healthy human individuals. The assay was immunoSEQ multiplex PCR, and TCRdb's table has in-frame clones only and misses some. The sample records around 700,000 clones, roughly 73% being singletons. The sequenced sample consisted of memory CD4+ T cells sorted from blood. This sample's subset: CD45RA-negative fraction. All receptors derive from a woman aged 25-40 years in good health.

In DNA, the CDR3 is TGTGCCAGTAGTCAAGGGGTACAACAGCCCCAGCATTTT. Translated, it gives CASSQGVQQPQHF. This chain joins TRBV19 and TRBJ1-5; a weak D match, TRBD1 (5 bases). The V gene's germline CDR1 is LNHDA and CDR2 SQIVND (reference sequence). V gave up 5 bases and J gave up 7 bases, with 12 bases separating them. CDR3 length: 13 amino acids.

The CDR3 sequence is CASSQPPWRAKNIQYF. For the CDR3, the DNA is TGTGCCAGCAGCCAACCCCCTTGGAGAGCCAAAAACATTCAGTACTTC. The chain couples TRBV11-2 to TRBJ2-4; no reliable D call. The CDR3 contains 16 residues. The germline CDR1 and CDR2 sequences are SGHAT and FQNNGV. V dropped 5 bases and J dropped 0 bases, with 14 bases sitting between them. Filled out from reference TRBV11-2 and TRBJ2-4, the complete variable domain reads EAGVAQSPRYKIIEKRQSVAFWCNPISGHATLYWYQQILGQGPKLLIQFQNNGVVDDSQLPKDRFSAERLKGVDSTLKIQPAKLEDSAVYLCASSQPPWRAKNIQYFGAGTRLSVL.

V and J are TRBV28 and TRBJ2-7, with D possibly being TRBD1 (6 bases). Germline-derived CDR1 and CDR2 are MDHEN and SYDVKM. V gave up 5 bases and J gave up 4 bases, with 9 bases separating them. This CDR3 spans 12 amino acids. This CDR3 reads CASSRDIYEQYF. The CDR3 nucleotides read TGTGCCAGCAGTCGGGACATTTACGAGCAGTACTTC. Together with reference TRBV28 and TRBJ2-7, the CDR3 gives the full variable domain: DVKVTQSSRYLVKRTGEKVFLECVQDMDHENMFWYRQDPGLGLRLIYFSYDVKMKEKGDIPEGYSVSREKKERFSLILESASTNQTSMYLCASSRDIYEQYFGPGTRLTVT.

The chain couples TRBV6-7 to TRBJ1-5; D call uncertain. TRBV6-7 is treated as an ORF (open reading frame) with a function not yet certain. V shed 6 bases and J shed 6 bases, with 3 bases lying between them. The CDR3 consists of 10 residues. Here the CDR3 reads CASRGQPQHF. As DNA, the CDR3 is TGTGCCAGCAGGGGTCAGCCCCAGCATTTT.

The chain carries TRBV11-1 and TRBJ2-7; 11 bases fit TRBD2. The J segment lost 2 bases and the V segment lost 5 bases, leaving 8 bases of the junction unmatched. Germline V lookup: CDR1 SGHAT, CDR2 FQDESV (reference sequence). The CDR3 runs 16 residues. CDR3 in amino acids: CASSQSSGGPTYEQYF. CDR3 in DNA: TGTGCCAGCAGCCAATCTAGCGGGGGGCCTACCTACGAGCAGTACTTC.

The CDR3 sequence is CASSFRGGMETQYF. As DNA, the CDR3 is TGTGCCAGCAGTTTTCGAGGGGGCATGGAGACCCAGTACTTC. The chain uses TRBV28 and TRBJ2-5, with TRBD1 matching 7 bases. Germline CDR1 MDHEN, CDR2 SYDVKM. The CDR3 is made up of 14 amino acids. V shed 3 bases and J 5 bases; nucleotides not matched to a gene: 6.

This clone has more than one count but fewer than ten. This chain uses TRBV28 with TRBJ1-1, with a tentative D call TRBD1 (5 bases). The CDR3 contains 14 residues. The V end lost 2 bases, the J end lost 6 bases, and 13 bases lay between the germline ends. CDR1 is MDHEN and CDR2 is SYDVKM in the germline V gene. The CDR3 spells CASSLGEGRAEAFF. The CDR3 nucleotides read TGTGCCAGCAGTTTAGGTGAGGGACGGGCTGAAGCTTTCTTT.

This clone occurred many times. This rearrangement joins TRBV11-2 to TRBJ2-2; D ambiguous. Trimming stripped 0 bases from V and 8 bases from J, with 16 bases between. The CDR3 length is 16 residues. CDR1 and CDR2 (germline): SGHAT, FQNNGV. In DNA form, the CDR3 reads TGTGCCAGCAGCTTAGAGTCCCACCGGCTAGGGGGGGAGCTGTTTTTT. Its protein is CASSLESHRLGGELFF.

The table lists this clone with a few counts. V usage is TRBV5-1 and J usage is TRBJ2-2, with TRBD2 identical over 8 bases. V shed 4 bases and J 6 bases; nucleotides not matched to a gene: 8. The CDR3 is 15 amino acids. Germline values: CDR1 SGHRS, CDR2 YFSETQ. The CDR3 reads CASSVLAVGSGELFF. CDR3 DNA: TGCGCCAGCAGCGTACTAGCGGTCGGGTCCGGGGAGCTGTTTTTT.

The chain links TRBV6-1 to TRBJ1-2; maybe TRBD1 (6 bases). This CDR3 has 16 residues. With 1 base removed from V and 2 bases from J, the gap between germline ends came to 14 bases. Germline assignment: CDR1 MNHNS and CDR2 SASEGT. This chain's CDR3 is CASSEVFRGGNYGYTF. The DNA of the CDR3 is TGTGCCAGCAGTGAAGTGTTCAGGGGAGGGAACTATGGCTACACCTTC.

Regarding this clone: At the DNA level, this CDR3 is encoded by other sequences in the same sample as well. J is TRBJ1-5 and V is TRBV28, with 7 bases matching TRBD1. Germline CDR1 reads MDHEN; CDR2 reads SYDVKM. Trimming cost V 2 bases and J 2 bases; bases outside gene matches: 3. The length of the CDR3 is 15 residues. The CDR3 reads CASSLSRGGNQPQHF. CDR3 bases: TGTGCCAGCAGTTTAAGCAGGGGGGGCAATCAGCCCCAGCATTTT.

The rearrangement links TRBV7-9 to TRBJ2-5; D might be TRBD1 (5 bases). Germline lookup yields CDR1 SEHNR and CDR2 FQNEAQ (reference sequence). This CDR3 region has 15 residues. Between the trimmed V and J ends, which lost 6 bases and 2 bases, there was a span of 16 bases. The CDR3 coding sequence is TGTGCCAGCAGGCGGATACAAACAGGACAAGAGACCCAGTACTTC. It codes for CASRRIQTGQETQYF.

The sample holds a few counts of this clone. The chain uses TRBV7-6 and TRBJ2-2, with TRBD2 matching 7 bases. Germline CDR1 SGHVS, CDR2 FNYEAQ. V dropped 5 bases and J dropped 5; count of bases not matched to a gene: 11. This CDR3 is 16 amino acids long. CDR3 region: CASSRGVGSGTGELFF. The DNA of the CDR3 is TGTGCCAGCAGCCGGGGGGTCGGGTCTGGTACCGGGGAGCTGTTTTTT. The whole variable domain, filled in from reference TRBV7-6 and TRBJ2-2, reads GAGVSQSPRYKVTKRGQDVALRCDPISGHVSLYWYRQALGQGPEFLTYFNYEAQQDKSGLPNDRFSAERPEGSISTLTIQRTEQRDSAMYRCASSRGVGSGTGELFFGEGSRLTVL.

Comment on this clone: At one of its ends the junction is not consistent with the germline gene, which may arise from a read error. The chain carries TRBV6-5 and TRBJ2-7; 14 bases align to TRBD2. CDR1 is MNHEY, CDR2 SVGAGI, per germline. The CDR3 loop spans 15 amino acids. The CDR3 region is CAISQGLAGADEQYF. The CDR3 nucleotides are TGTGCCATCAGTCAGGGACTAGCGGGAGCGGATGAGCAGTACTTC.

The chain is built from TRBV27 and TRBJ1-2; tentatively, D is TRBD1 (6 bases). The germline gives CDR1 MNHEY, CDR2 SMNVEV (reference sequence). V lost 5 bases, J lost 3 bases, and 13 bases lay in between. CDR3 length: 14 amino acids. Here the CDR3 DNA reads TGTGCCAGCAGTCCCAGGACAGTAGACTATGGCTACACCTTC. As protein: CASSPRTVDYGYTF.